This section outlines one T cell receptor (beta chain) sequence together with its context. It has no known antigen specificity. No much larger clone is present one base from it, and per-base qualities are unavailable. Looking up the germline V gene (reference sequence) yields CDR1 LNHNV and CDR2 YYDKDF. The CDR3 measures 16 amino acids from cysteine to phenylalanine. Only CDR3 DNA is held: 48 bases, read in frame from base 1. Trimming accounts for 2 bases at V and 1 base at J, while the number of junction bases matched to no gene is 2. This sample stems from a study of T cell changes during pregnancy in multiple sclerosis (dated by TCRdb to between 2019 and 2020). Notes on the research overall: Changes in the T cell repertoire over the course of pregnancy were examined in this study in women with multiple sclerosis.

Libraries were constructed by the immunoSEQ multiplex PCR assay. TCRdb holds this immuneACCESS table with in-frame rearrangements only. Some clones are missing; in checked studies, unresolved V genes explain under half, and the rest has no known cause. The sample table holds tens of thousands of clones, of which around nine tenths were seen once. Clones ranked in the top ten supply about 13% of the sample. In this chain, TRBV15 is recombined with TRBJ2-1, with 10 central nucleotides matching TRBD2. This specimen was CD8+ T cells from peripheral blood mononuclear cells, taken in the first trimester of pregnancy. This clonotype was obtained from a female donor in good health, enrolled as a control in a pregnancy study. The nucleotide sequence is given as TGTGCCACCAGCAGACCGGGACTAGCGTCCTACAATGAGCAGTTCTTC. This sequence encodes CATSRPGLASYNEQFF.